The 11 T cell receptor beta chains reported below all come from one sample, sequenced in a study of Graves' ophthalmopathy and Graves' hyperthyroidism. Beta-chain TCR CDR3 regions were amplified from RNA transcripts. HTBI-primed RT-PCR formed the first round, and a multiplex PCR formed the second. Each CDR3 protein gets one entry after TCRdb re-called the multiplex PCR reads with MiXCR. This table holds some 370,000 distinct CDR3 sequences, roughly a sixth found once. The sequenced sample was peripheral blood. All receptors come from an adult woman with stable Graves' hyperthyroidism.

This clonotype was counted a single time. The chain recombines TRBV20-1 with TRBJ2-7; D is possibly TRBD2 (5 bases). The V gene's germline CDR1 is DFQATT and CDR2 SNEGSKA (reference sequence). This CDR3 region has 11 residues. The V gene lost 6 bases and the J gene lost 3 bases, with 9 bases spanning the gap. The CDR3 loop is CSAEDGYEQYF. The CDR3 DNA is TGCAGTGCGGAGGACGGCTACGAGCAGTACTTC.

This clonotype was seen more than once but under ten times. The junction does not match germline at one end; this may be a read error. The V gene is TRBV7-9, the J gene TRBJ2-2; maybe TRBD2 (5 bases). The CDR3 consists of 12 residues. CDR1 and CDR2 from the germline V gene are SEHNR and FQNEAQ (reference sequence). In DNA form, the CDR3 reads TGTGCCAGCAGCTTCGCCACCGGGGAGCTGTGTTTT. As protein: CASSFATGELCF.

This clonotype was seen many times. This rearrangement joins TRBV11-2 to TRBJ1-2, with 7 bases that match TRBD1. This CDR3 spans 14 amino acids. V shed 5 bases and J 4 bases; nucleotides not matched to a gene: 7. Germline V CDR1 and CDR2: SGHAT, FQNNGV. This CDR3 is CASSPGQALYGYTF. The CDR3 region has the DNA TGTGCCAGCAGCCCAGGACAGGCCCTCTATGGCTACACCTTC.

The CDR3 bases are TGTGCCAGCACCCCTTTGGCTAGCGGATCGTCTAGCACAGATACGCAGTATTTT. It specifies CASTPLASGSSSTDTQYF. The V gene is TRBV11-2, the J gene TRBJ2-3; the match to TRBD2 covers 7 bases. This CDR3 is built from 18 residues. Germline values: CDR1 SGHAT, CDR2 FQNNGV. V lost 7 bases, J lost 0 bases, and 16 bases stayed unmatched. Full variable domain (outside the CDR3, taken from reference TRBV11-2 and TRBJ2-3): EAGVAQSPRYKIIEKRQSVAFWCNPISGHATLYWYQQILGQGPKLLIQFQNNGVVDDSQLPKDRFSAERLKGVDSTLKIQPAKLEDSAVYLCASTPLASGSSSTDTQYFGPGTRLTVL.

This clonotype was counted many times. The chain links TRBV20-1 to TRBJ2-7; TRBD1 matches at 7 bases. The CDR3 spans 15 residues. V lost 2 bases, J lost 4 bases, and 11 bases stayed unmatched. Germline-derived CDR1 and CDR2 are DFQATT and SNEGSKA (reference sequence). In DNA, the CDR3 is TGCAGTGCTAGATGGGTGGGATTCAGGGGGTACGAGCAGTACTTC. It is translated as CSARWVGFRGYEQYF.

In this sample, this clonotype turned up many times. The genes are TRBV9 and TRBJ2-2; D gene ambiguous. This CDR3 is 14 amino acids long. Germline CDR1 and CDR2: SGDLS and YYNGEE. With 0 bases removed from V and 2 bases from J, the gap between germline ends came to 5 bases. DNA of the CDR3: TGTGCCAGCAGCGTAGGCAGAAACACCGGGGAGCTGTTTTTT. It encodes CASSVGRNTGELFF.

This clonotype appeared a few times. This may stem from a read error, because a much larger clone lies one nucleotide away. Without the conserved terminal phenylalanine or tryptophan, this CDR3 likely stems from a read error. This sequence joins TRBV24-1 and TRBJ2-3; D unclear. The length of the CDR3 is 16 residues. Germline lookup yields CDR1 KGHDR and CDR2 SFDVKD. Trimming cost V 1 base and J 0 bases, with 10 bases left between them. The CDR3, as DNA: TGTGCCACCAGTGATTTTGAGGCGGCCAGCACAGATACGCAGTATTGT. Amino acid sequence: CATSDFEAASTDTQYC.

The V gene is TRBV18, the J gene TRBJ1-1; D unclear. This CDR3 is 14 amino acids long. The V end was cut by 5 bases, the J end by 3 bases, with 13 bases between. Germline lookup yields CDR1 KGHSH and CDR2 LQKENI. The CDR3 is CASSSRISDTEAFF. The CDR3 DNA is TGTGCCAGCTCATCGAGAATTTCTGACACTGAAGCTTTCTTT.

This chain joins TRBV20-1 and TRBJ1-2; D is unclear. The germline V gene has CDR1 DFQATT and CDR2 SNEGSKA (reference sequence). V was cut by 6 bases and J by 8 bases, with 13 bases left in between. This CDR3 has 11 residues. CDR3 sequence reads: CSAGPLRGYTF. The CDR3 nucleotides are TGCAGTGCAGGGCCCCTTCGGGGCTACACCTTC.

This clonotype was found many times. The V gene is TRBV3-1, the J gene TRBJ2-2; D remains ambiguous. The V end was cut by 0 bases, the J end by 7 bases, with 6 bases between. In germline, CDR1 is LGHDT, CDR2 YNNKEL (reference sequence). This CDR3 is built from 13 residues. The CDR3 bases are TGTGCCAGCAGCCAAGATGATGTCGGGGAGCTGTTTTTT. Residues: CASSQDDVGELFF.

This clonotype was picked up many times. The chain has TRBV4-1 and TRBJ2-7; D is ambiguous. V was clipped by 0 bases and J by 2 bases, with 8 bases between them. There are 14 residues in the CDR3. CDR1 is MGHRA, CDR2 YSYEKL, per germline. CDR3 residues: CASSQDGQPYEQYF. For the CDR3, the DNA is TGCGCCAGCAGCCAAGATGGTCAGCCCTACGAGCAGTACTTC.